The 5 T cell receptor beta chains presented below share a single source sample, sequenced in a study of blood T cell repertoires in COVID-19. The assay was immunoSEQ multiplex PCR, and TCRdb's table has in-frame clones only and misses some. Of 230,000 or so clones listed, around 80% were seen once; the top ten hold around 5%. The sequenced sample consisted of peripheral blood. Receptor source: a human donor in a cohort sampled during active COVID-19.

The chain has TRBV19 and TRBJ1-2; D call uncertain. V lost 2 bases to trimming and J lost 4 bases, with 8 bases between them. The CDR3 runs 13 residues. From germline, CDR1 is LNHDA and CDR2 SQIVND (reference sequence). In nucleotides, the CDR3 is TGTGCCAGTAGTATACGGGAAGGCTATGGCTACACCTTC. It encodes CASSIREGYGYTF.

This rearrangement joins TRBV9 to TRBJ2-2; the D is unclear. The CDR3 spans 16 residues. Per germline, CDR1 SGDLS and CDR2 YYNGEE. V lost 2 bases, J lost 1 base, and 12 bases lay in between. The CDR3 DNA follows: TGTGCCAGCAGCGTCCGCGGTGATGGGAACACCGGGGAGCTGTTTTTT. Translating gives CASSVRGDGNTGELFF.

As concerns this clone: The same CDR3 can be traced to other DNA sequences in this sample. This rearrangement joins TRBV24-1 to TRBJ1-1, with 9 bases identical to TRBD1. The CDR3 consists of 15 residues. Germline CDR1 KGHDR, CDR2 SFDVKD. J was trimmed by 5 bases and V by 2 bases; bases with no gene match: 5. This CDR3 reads CATSDSGTGNTEAFF. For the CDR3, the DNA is TGTGCCACCAGTGATTCGGGGACAGGGAATACTGAAGCTTTCTTT.

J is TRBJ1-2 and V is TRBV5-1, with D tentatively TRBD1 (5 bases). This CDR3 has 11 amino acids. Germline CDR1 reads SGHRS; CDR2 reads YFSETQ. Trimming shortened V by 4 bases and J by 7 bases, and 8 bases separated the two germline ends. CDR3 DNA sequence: TGCGCCAGCAGCGACAGCTCTGGCTACACCTTC. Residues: CASSDSSGYTF. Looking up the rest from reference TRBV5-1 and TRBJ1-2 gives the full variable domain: KAGVTQTPRYLIKTRGQQVTLSCSPISGHRSVSWYQQTPGQGLQFLFEYFSETQRNKGNFPGRFSGRQFSNSRSEMNVSTLELGDSALYLCASSDSSGYTFGSGTRLTVV.

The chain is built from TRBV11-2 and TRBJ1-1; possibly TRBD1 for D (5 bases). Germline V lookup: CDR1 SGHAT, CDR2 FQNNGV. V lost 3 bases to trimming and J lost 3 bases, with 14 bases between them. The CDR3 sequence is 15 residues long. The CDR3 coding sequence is TGTGCCAGCAGCTTGGTTAACCCCAGGGACACTGAAGCTTTCTTT. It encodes CASSLVNPRDTEAFF.